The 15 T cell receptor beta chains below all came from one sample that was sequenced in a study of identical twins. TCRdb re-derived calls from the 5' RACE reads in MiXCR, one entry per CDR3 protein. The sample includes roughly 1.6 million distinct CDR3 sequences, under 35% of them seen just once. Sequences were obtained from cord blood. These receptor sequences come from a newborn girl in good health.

CDR3 region: CASSAPGPNTGELFF. CDR3 DNA: TGCGCCAGCAGCGCTCCGGGACCGAACACCGGGGAGCTGTTTTTT. The V gene is TRBV5-1, the J gene TRBJ2-2; D is tentatively TRBD1 or TRBD2 (5 bases each). CDR1 SGHRS and CDR2 YFSETQ come from the germline V gene. The CDR3 consists of 15 residues. V was trimmed by 4 bases and J by 0 bases, leaving 10 bases between them.

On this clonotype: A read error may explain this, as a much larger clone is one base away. The CDR3 region is CASSYSRGFLPHNEQFF. Here the CDR3 DNA reads TGTGCCAGCAGTTACTCGAGGGGCTTCCTCCCTCACAATGAGCAGTTCTTC. The chain couples TRBV6-5 to TRBJ2-1; D may correspond to TRBD1 or TRBD2 (5 bases each). Germline V gene lookup returns CDR1 MNHEY and CDR2 SVGAGI. CDR3 length: 17 amino acids. V lost 0 bases and J 5 bases, leaving 17 bases between the germline ends.

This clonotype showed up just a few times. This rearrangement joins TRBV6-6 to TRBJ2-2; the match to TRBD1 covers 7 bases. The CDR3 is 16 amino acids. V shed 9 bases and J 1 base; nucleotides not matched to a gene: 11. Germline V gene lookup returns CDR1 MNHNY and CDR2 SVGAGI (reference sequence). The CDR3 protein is CASGRTRGRNTGELFF. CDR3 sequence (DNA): TGTGCCAGTGGTCGAACTAGGGGGCGGAACACCGGGGAGCTGTTTTTT.

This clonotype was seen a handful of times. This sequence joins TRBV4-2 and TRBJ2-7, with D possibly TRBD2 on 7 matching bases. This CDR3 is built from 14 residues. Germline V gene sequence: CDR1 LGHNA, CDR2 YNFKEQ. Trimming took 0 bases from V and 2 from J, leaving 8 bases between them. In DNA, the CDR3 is TGTGCCAGCAGCCAAGACGGGGGGCCCTACGAGCAGTACTTC. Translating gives CASSQDGGPYEQYF.

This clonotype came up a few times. In DNA, the CDR3 is TGTGCCACCCAGACTAGCGGGCGGGACCACAATGAGCAGTTCTTC. Amino acids: CATQTSGRDHNEQFF. The chain links TRBV10-3 to TRBJ2-1; 10 bases are shared with TRBD2. The CDR3 runs to 15 residues. CDR1 is ENHRY, CDR2 SYGVKD, per germline. With 10 bases clipped from V and 5 bases from J, the junction kept 11 bases outside the gene matches.

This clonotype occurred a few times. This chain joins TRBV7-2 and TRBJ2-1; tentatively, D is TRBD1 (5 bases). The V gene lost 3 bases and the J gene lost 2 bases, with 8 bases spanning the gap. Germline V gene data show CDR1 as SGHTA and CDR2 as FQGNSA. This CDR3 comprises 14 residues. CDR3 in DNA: TGTGCCAGCAGCTTGGGGCATCCCTACAATGAGCAGTTCTTC. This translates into CASSLGHPYNEQFF.

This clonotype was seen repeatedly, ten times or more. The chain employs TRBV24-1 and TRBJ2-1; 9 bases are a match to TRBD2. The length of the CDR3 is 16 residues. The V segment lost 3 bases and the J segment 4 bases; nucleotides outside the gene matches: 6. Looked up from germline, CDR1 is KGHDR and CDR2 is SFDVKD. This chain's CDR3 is CATSDTSGPSYNEQFF. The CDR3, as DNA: TGTGCCACCAGTGATACTAGCGGGCCCTCGTACAATGAGCAGTTCTTC.

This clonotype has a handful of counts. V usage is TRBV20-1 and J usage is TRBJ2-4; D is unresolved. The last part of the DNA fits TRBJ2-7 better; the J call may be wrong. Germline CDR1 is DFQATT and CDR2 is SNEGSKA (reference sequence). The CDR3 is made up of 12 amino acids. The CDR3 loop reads CSAINRRDEQYF. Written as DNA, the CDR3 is TGCAGTGCTATAAACAGAAGGGACGAGCAGTACTTC.

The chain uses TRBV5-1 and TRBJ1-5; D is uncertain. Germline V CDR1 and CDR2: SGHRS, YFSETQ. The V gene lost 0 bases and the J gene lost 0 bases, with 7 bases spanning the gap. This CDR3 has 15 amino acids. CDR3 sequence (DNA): TGCGCCAGCAGCTTGGAACCGGATAGCAATCAGCCCCAGCATTTT. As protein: CASSLEPDSNQPQHF. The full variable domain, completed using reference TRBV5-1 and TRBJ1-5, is KAGVTQTPRYLIKTRGQQVTLSCSPISGHRSVSWYQQTPGQGLQFLFEYFSETQRNKGNFPGRFSGRQFSNSRSEMNVSTLELGDSALYLCASSLEPDSNQPQHFGDGTRLSIL.

The CDR3 DNA follows: TGCAGTGCTCCCGGGACTAGCGGGAACAATGAGCAGTTCTTC. It codes for CSAPGTSGNNEQFF. The J gene is TRBJ2-1, the V gene TRBV20-1; 13 positions match TRBD2. The V and J ends lost 5 bases and 5 bases, in that order; junction bases with no gene match: 3. Looked up from germline, CDR1 is DFQATT and CDR2 is SNEGSKA (reference sequence). The CDR3 sequence is 14 residues long.

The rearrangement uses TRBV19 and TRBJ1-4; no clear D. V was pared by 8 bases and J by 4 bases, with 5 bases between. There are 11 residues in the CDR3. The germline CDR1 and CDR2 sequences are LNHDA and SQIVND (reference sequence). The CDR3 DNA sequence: TGTGCCAGTGACTTTAATGAAAAACTGTTTTTT. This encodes CASDFNEKLFF.

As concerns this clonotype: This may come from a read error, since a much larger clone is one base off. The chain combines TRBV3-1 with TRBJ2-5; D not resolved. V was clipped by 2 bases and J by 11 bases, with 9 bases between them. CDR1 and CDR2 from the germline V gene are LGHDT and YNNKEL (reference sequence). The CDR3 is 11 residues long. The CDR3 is CASSQIDEQYF. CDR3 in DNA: TGTGCCAGCAGCCAAATCGATGAGCAGTACTTC.

The CDR3 is CRTSGGKVQYF. CDR3 nucleotides: TGCAGGACTAGCGGGGGTAAGGTGCAGTACTTC. The chain has TRBV20-1 and TRBJ2-5; TRBD2 matches at 12 bases. Germline CDR1 is DFQATT and CDR2 is SNEGSKA (reference sequence). The CDR3 has 11 amino acids.

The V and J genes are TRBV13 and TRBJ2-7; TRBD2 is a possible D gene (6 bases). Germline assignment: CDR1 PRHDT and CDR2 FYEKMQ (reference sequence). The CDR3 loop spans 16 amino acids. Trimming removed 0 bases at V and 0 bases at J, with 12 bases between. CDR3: CASSLGWAEGSYEQYF. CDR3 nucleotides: TGTGCCAGCAGCTTAGGGTGGGCGGAGGGCTCCTACGAGCAGTACTTC.

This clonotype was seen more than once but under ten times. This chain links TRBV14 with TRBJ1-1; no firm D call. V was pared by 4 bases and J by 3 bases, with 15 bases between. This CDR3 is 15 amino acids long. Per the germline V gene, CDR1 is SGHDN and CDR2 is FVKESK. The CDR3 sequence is CASSPPAGWDTEAFF. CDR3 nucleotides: TGTGCCAGCAGCCCCCCGGCGGGGTGGGACACTGAAGCTTTCTTT.